Presented here are 25 T cell receptor beta chains from one specimen sequenced in a study of Graves' ophthalmopathy and Graves' hyperthyroidism. Amplification of TCR beta CDR3 regions used RNA transcripts. RT-PCR was first run with HTBI primers, then multiplex PCR in a second round. TCRdb reprocessed the multiplex PCR reads with MiXCR, giving one entry per CDR3 protein. This repertoire shows about 700,000 distinct CDR3 sequences, 40% found once; its top ten account for 44%. The sample comprised peripheral blood. These receptor sequences come from an adult man with Graves' ophthalmopathy.

This clonotype was picked up a small number of times. J is TRBJ1-1 and V is TRBV19, with D possibly matching TRBD1 (5 bases). Germline lookup yields CDR1 LNHDA and CDR2 SQIVND (reference sequence). There are 15 residues in the CDR3. Trimming cost V 7 bases and J 4 bases, with 19 bases left between them. The CDR3, as DNA: TGTGCCAGTAAGCCCACCCGGGGGGTGAGCACTGAAGCTTTCTTT. This encodes CASKPTRGVSTEAFF.

J is TRBJ1-1 and V is TRBV5-1; D not resolved. The germline gives CDR1 SGHRS, CDR2 YFSETQ. The CDR3 is 13 residues long. Trimming shortened V by 2 bases and J by 2 bases, and 7 bases separated the two germline ends. CDR3 residues: CASSFMQNTEAFF. The CDR3 DNA is TGCGCCAGCAGCTTTATGCAAAACACTGAAGCTTTCTTT.

This clonotype showed up just a few times. This sequence joins TRBV12-3 or TRBV12-4 and TRBJ2-7; no clear D. Trimming removed 0 bases at V and 1 base at J, with 7 bases between. The CDR3 totals 14 residues. CDR3 nucleotide sequence: TGTGCCAGCAGTTTAGCGCTGGGGTCCTACGAGCAGTACTTC. Protein product: CASSLALGSYEQYF.

For the CDR3, the DNA is TGTGCCAGCAGCAATTCCGGGACAGGGGACGAGCAGTACTTC. It is translated as CASSNSGTGDEQYF. V usage is TRBV7-2 and J usage is TRBJ2-7; 10 nucleotides line up with TRBD1. The V gene's germline CDR1 is SGHTA and CDR2 FQGNSA. The CDR3 is made up of 14 amino acids. V dropped 5 bases and J dropped 5; count of bases not matched to a gene: 6.

The CDR3 DNA follows: TGTGCCAGCAGCTTATCAGCGGGTATCGGGGAGCTGTTTTTT. Protein product: CASSLSAGIGELFF. The rearrangement joins TRBV7-6 to TRBJ2-2; a possible D gene is TRBD2 (6 bases). This CDR3 is built from 14 residues. V dropped 2 bases and J dropped 7 bases, with 11 bases sitting between them. Germline lookup yields CDR1 SGHVS and CDR2 FNYEAQ.

There are a few counts of this clonotype. The chain carries TRBV20-1 and TRBJ1-4, with D tentatively TRBD1 (5 bases). The V and J ends lost 3 bases and 5 bases respectively, with 10 bases between them. The CDR3 spans 13 residues. The germline V gene encodes CDR1 DFQATT and CDR2 SNEGSKA (reference sequence). The CDR3 region is CSASRQPNEKLFF. In DNA, the CDR3 is TGCAGTGCTAGCAGACAGCCGAATGAAAAACTGTTTTTT.

This clonotype was seen repeatedly, ten times or more. The gene calls are TRBV19 and TRBJ1-1; D is unclear. Trimming shortened V by 5 bases and J by 8 bases, and 3 bases separated the two germline ends. CDR1 is LNHDA and CDR2 is SQIVND in the germline V gene (reference sequence). This CDR3 spans 9 amino acids. The CDR3 loop is CASSEEAFF. In DNA form, the CDR3 reads TGTGCCAGTAGTGAAGAAGCTTTCTTT.

This sequence joins TRBV25-1 and TRBJ2-2; D is uncertain. The V and J ends lost 6 bases and 10 bases respectively, with 9 bases between them. Looked up from germline, CDR1 is MGHDK and CDR2 is SYGVNS. The CDR3 has 11 amino acids. The CDR3: CASSQEEELFF. In nucleotides, the CDR3 is TGTGCCAGCAGCCAAGAGGAGGAGCTGTTTTTT.

The chain uses TRBV10-3 and TRBJ1-1; possible D gene TRBD1, 5 bases. CDR1 and CDR2 from the germline V gene are ENHRY and SYGVKD. Trimming removed 3 bases at V and 2 bases at J, with 7 bases between. The CDR3 covers 13 residues. In DNA form, the CDR3 reads TGTGCCATCAGTGACGGGACTAACACTGAAGCTTTCTTT. Protein product: CAISDGTNTEAFF.

This chain links TRBV19 with TRBJ2-1; TRBD2 matches 13 bases. The germline gives CDR1 LNHDA, CDR2 SQIVND (reference sequence). With 3 bases clipped from V and 6 bases from J, the junction kept 5 bases outside the gene matches. The CDR3 consists of 16 residues. The CDR3 reads CASSITLAGGINEQFF. CDR3 DNA sequence: TGTGCCAGTAGTATCACACTAGCGGGGGGGATCAATGAGCAGTTCTTC.

The table lists this clonotype with a count of one. V gene TRBV24-1 combines with J gene TRBJ1-5; TRBD1 matches at 8 bases. The CDR3 loop spans 13 amino acids. Germline lookup yields CDR1 KGHDR and CDR2 SFDVKD. The V segment lost 8 bases and the J segment 5 bases; nucleotides outside the gene matches: 4. In nucleotides, the CDR3 is TGTGCCACCAAGGACAGGGAATATCAGCCCCAGCATTTT. Protein product: CATKDREYQPQHF.

This clonotype came up a few times. The V call is TRBV25-1, the J call TRBJ2-5, with 7 bases that match TRBD2. CDR3 length equals 16 residues. The V and J ends lost 1 base and 1 base, in that order; junction bases with no gene match: 6. Germline values: CDR1 MGHDK, CDR2 SYGVNS. The CDR3 DNA sequence: TGTGCCAGCAGTGAATTTTTAGCGGGCCTCCAAGAGACCCAGTACTTC. Amino acid sequence: CASSEFLAGLQETQYF.

This clonotype has more than one count but fewer than ten. This chain joins TRBV29-1 and TRBJ2-3; 11 nucleotides align to TRBD2. The V segment lost 3 bases and the J segment 2 bases; nucleotides outside the gene matches: 4. Germline CDR1 is SQVTM and CDR2 is ANQGSEA. CDR3 length: 15 amino acids. CDR3 residues: CSVDALAGDTDTQYF. The CDR3 coding sequence is TGCAGCGTTGACGCACTAGCGGGGGACACAGATACGCAGTATTTT.

This clonotype was detected once. The rearrangement links TRBV7-2 to TRBJ1-1; possibly TRBD1 for D (5 bases). CDR1 is SGHTA and CDR2 is FQGNSA in the germline V gene. The V end was cut by 6 bases, the J end by 5 bases, with 16 bases between. The CDR3 covers 14 residues. CDR3: CASSLYTGQTEAFF. In nucleotides, the CDR3 is TGTGCCAGCAGTTTATATACGGGGCAGACTGAAGCTTTCTTT. The whole variable domain, filled in from reference TRBV7-2 and TRBJ1-1, reads GAGVSQSPSNKVTEKGKDVELRCDPISGHTALYWYRQSLGQGLEFLIYFQGNSAPDKSGLPSDRFSAERTGGSVSTLTIQRTQQEDSAVYLCASSLYTGQTEAFFGQGTRLTVV.

The chain carries TRBV28 and TRBJ2-7, with 9 nucleotides matching TRBD2. V lost 6 bases to trimming and J lost 7 bases; unmatched junction nucleotides: 10. This CDR3 is 14 amino acids long. The V gene's germline CDR1 is MDHEN and CDR2 SYDVKM. The CDR3 DNA reads as TGTGCCAGCAGGGGCGGCGGGAGGGCCAGGGAGCAGTACTTC. Translation: CASRGGGRAREQYF.

This clonotype has at least ten counts. V usage is TRBV29-1 and J usage is TRBJ2-7, with D possibly TRBD1 on 5 matching bases. Germline V CDR1 and CDR2: SQVTM, ANQGSEA. The CDR3 runs to 13 residues. Trimming shortened V by 4 bases and J by 6 bases, and 16 bases separated the two germline ends. The CDR3 here is CSVAIRPGFEQYF. In DNA, the CDR3 is TGCAGCGTTGCGATTCGACCAGGGTTCGAGCAGTACTTC.

Comment on this clonotype: At one end the junction does not follow the germline gene, possibly because of a read error. This chain joins TRBV25-1 and TRBJ2-7; the match to TRBD1 covers 9 bases. Germline values: CDR1 MGHDK, CDR2 SYGVNS. The CDR3 runs 16 residues. The CDR3, as DNA: TGCGCCAGCAGCCAAGTGGGGGGACAGGGCGTCTACGAGCAGTACTTC. It specifies CASSQVGGQGVYEQYF.

In this sample, this clonotype turned up a few times. Germline is not matched at one junction end, which may reflect a read error. This sequence joins TRBV10-3 and TRBJ1-5; D gene ambiguous. The length of the CDR3 is 14 residues. Germline V gene sequence: CDR1 ENHRY, CDR2 SYGVKD. The DNA of the CDR3 is TGTGCCAGCAGTCTGAAGATTAGCAATCAGCCCCAGCATTTT. As protein: CASSLKISNQPQHF.

This clonotype has a single count. The chain is built from TRBV20-1 and TRBJ1-2, with D hard to call. The germline CDR1 and CDR2 sequences are DFQATT and SNEGSKA (reference sequence). Deletions cut 2 bases from V and 3 bases from J, with 7 bases between. There are 12 residues in the CDR3. The CDR3 loop is CSARPRDYGYTF. In DNA form, the CDR3 reads TGCAGTGCTAGACCCCGGGACTATGGCTACACCTTC.

This clonotype was counted many times. The V call is TRBV7-6, the J call TRBJ1-4; TRBD1 matches at 8 bases. In germline, CDR1 is SGHVS, CDR2 FNYEAQ. This CDR3 has 17 residues. Unmatched junction bases numbered 14, after V lost 5 bases and J lost 6 bases. CDR3 nucleotides: TGTGCCAGCAGCCCCCGTTTGGGACAGGCGGGTGATGAAAAACTGTTTTTT. Protein sequence: CASSPRLGQAGDEKLFF.

The J gene is TRBJ2-7, the V gene TRBV27; TRBD1 is a possible D gene (6 bases). CDR1 is MNHEY and CDR2 is SMNVEV in the germline V gene (reference sequence). Trimming took off 3 bases at V and 5 bases at J, with 17 bases between the two ends. The CDR3 has 15 residues. CDR3 bases: TGTGCCAGCAGTTTGGGCATCACAGGGTCCCACGAGCAGTACTTC. It encodes CASSLGITGSHEQYF.

This clonotype was seen ten or more times. J is TRBJ1-1 and V is TRBV7-9, with D perhaps matching TRBD1 (5 bases). Trimming left V 3 bases short and J 6 bases short, with 8 bases between. In germline, CDR1 is SEHNR, CDR2 FQNEAQ (reference sequence). CDR3 length equals 12 residues. The CDR3 DNA reads as TGTGCCAGCAGCTTGGGGGGAGCTGAAGCTTTCTTT. This translates into CASSLGGAEAFF.

The chain combines TRBV7-9 with TRBJ1-1; the D is unclear. The CDR3 consists of 13 residues. Per germline, CDR1 SEHNR and CDR2 FQNEAQ (reference sequence). Trimming pared 5 bases from V and 4 bases from J, leaving 11 bases between. CDR3 residues: CASSPHRGTEAFF. DNA of the CDR3: TGTGCCAGCAGCCCTCACCGGGGCACTGAAGCTTTCTTT.

The rearrangement joins TRBV29-1 to TRBJ2-3; no clear D. From germline, CDR1 is SQVTM and CDR2 ANQGSEA. This CDR3 has 15 residues. CDR3 in amino acids: CSACTLSGLTDTQYF. CDR3 coding DNA: TGCAGTGCTTGTACCTTGTCGGGTCTCACAGATACGCAGTATTTT.

This sequence joins TRBV20-1 and TRBJ1-2, with unresolved D. Germline lookup yields CDR1 DFQATT and CDR2 SNEGSKA (reference sequence). The CDR3 covers 11 residues. Trimming stripped 5 bases from V and 0 bases from J, with 4 bases between. Here the CDR3 reads CSALSNYGYTF. The CDR3 coding sequence is TGCAGTGCTCTTTCTAACTATGGCTACACCTTC.